This record concerns one T cell receptor (beta chain) sequence. As yet, its antigen is unknown. Libraries were prepared by immunoSEQ multiplex PCR; TCRdb keeps only in-frame clonotypes and omits some of them. This sample yields around 450,000 clones, of which roughly nine tenths are seen a single time; 1.7% belongs to the top ten. The treatment denotes: around 19 received Ad26.COV2.S at low or high dose, single or two shots; five or six received placebo; per-sample allocation not given. Samples came from day 63 after the first vaccine or placebo injection. This entry is derived from a study of Ad26.COV2.S vaccination and SARS-CoV-2 variants. The CDR3 contains 16 residues. Germline-derived CDR1 and CDR2 are LGHNA and YNFKEQ. V dropped 0 bases and J dropped 4; count of bases not matched to a gene: 7. Study-level results: Spike-specific responses of CD8+ and CD4+ T cells were reported to display substantial breadth after vaccination. Placebo recipients and vaccine recipients were similar in non-spike TCR breadth. It is possible that the TCR breadth and depth analyses underestimated the total T cell responses.

The TCR originated in a person between 18 and 59 years old who received the Ad26.COV2.S COVID-19 vaccine or a placebo. This rearrangement joins TRBV4-2 to TRBJ2-3; 7 nucleotides align to TRBD1. The material was peripheral blood, obtained in a trial of Ad26.COV2.S vaccine versus placebo. CDR3 in amino acids: CASSQDKGAGADTQYF. CDR3 bases: TGTGCCAGCAGCCAAGATAAGGGGGCGGGTGCAGATACGCAGTATTTT.